These T cell receptor beta chains were read from a single sample in a study of T-cell reconstitution after alpha-beta-depleted transplantation in children. TCRdb re-called the PCR reads with MiXCR, one entry per CDR3 protein. Found here are around 250,000 distinct CDR3 sequences, roughly 23% of them singletons; the top ten hold 2.6%. Material: PBMCs, obtained before TCRalphabeta/CD19-depleted stem cell transplant. All receptors derive from a girl aged 2 to 10 with Fanconi anemia, due to receive a stem cell transplant. Each CDR3 is given with its conserved first and last residue. A D gene is named only where the DNA matches it firmly. Not all rows give a size; the values are once, few, many and, for expanded clones, a class.

d_call j_call clone_size v_call cdr3_aa cdr3_nt
. TRBJ2-7 . TRBV20-1 CSASRHPHAGKLAYEQYF TGCAGTGCTAGTAGGCACCCCCATGCAGGGAAGTTGGCCTACGAGCAGTACTTC
. TRBJ1-6 few TRBV6-5 CASSYSGTGSSPLHF TGTGCCAGCAGTTACTCAGGGACGGGGAGTTCACCCCTCCACTTT
. TRBJ2-1 few TRBV20-1 CSASRGVYEQFF TGCAGTGCTAGTCGTGGGGTCTATGAGCAGTTCTTC
. TRBJ2-7 . TRBV27 CASTSDRGGLIEQYF TGTGCCAGCACCTCGGATCGCGGGGGCTTGATCGAGCAGTACTTC
TRBD1 TRBJ2-5 many TRBV20-1 CSALGQLQETQYF TGCAGTGCCCTGGGACAGCTACAAGAGACCCAGTACTTC
TRBD2 TRBJ2-5 many TRBV20-1 CSARHIAGEETQYF TGCAGTGCTAGACACATAGCGGGAGAAGAGACCCAGTACTTC
. TRBJ2-1 . TRBV5-1 CASSLRMWSSYNEQFF TGCGCCAGCAGCTTGCGAATGTGGAGCTCCTACAATGAGCAGTTCTTC
. TRBJ2-3 many TRBV9 CASSVEGVGTDTQYF TGTGCCAGCAGCGTAGAGGGAGTGGGCACAGATACGCAGTATTTT
TRBD2 TRBJ2-7 . TRBV9 CASSVAPSGSYEQYF TGTGCCAGCAGCGTAGCCCCTAGCGGGAGTTACGAGCAGTACTTC
. TRBJ2-3 few TRBV5-5 CASTLRQGGVADTQYF TGTGCCAGCACCCTTCGACAGGGAGGAGTCGCAGATACGCAGTATTTT
. TRBJ2-7 few TRBV20-1 CSAINYEQYF TGCAGTGCCATTAACTACGAGCAGTACTTC
. TRBJ2-7 . TRBV20-1 CSARDVSYEQYF TGCAGTGCTAGGGACGTATCCTACGAGCAGTACTTC
. TRBJ2-6 many TRBV28 CASSLFSGANVLTF TGTGCCAGCAGTTTGTTCTCTGGGGCCAACGTCCTGACTTTC
. TRBJ2-5 . TRBV5-1 CASSLKATFQETQYF TGCGCCAGCAGCTTGAAAGCCACCTTCCAAGAGACCCAGTACTTC
. TRBJ2-3 . TRBV4-2 CASSQELRPPLWRRDTDTQYF TGTGCCAGCAGCCAAGAATTGAGGCCGCCCCTCTGGAGAAGGGACACAGATACGCAGTATTTT
. TRBJ2-5 many TRBV7-3 CASSLGDFPSQETQYF TGTGCCAGCAGCTTAGGGGACTTCCCATCTCAAGAGACCCAGTACTTC
. TRBJ2-2 . TRBV7-3 CASSLNLAGELFF TGTGCCAGCAGCTTAAATTTAGCCGGGGAGCTGTTTTTT
. TRBJ2-5 many TRBV20-1 CSKQGETQYF TGCAGTAAACAGGGAGAGACCCAGTACTTC
TRBD2 TRBJ2-1 . TRBV20-1 CSAMLAGDRKDEQFF TGCAGTGCTATGTTAGCGGGAGATAGAAAGGATGAGCAGTTCTTC
. TRBJ2-3 few TRBV10-3 CAISEGGTDTQYF TGTGCCATCAGTGAAGGGGGCACAGATACGCAGTATTTT
TRBD1 TRBJ2-2 many TRBV25-1 CASSERPGQGTGELFF TGTGCCAGCAGTGAACGTCCGGGACAGGGAACCGGGGAGCTGTTTTTT
TRBD2 TRBJ2-3 few TRBV11-2 CASSLLVRRGGGSDTQYF TGTGCCAGCAGCCTCCTCGTGCGGCGGGGGGGCGGATCCGATACGCAGTATTTT
. TRBJ2-7 . TRBV20-1 CSARAERVSSTYEQYF TGCAGTGCTAGAGCTGAGCGGGTATCCTCCACCTACGAGCAGTACTTC
. TRBJ2-7 many TRBV29-1 CSVNGQRYEQYF TGCAGCGTCAATGGACAACGCTACGAGCAGTACTTC
TRBD2 TRBJ2-3 many TRBV20-1 CSAPLPGLAGAAPPDTQYF TGCAGTGCACCTCTACCGGGACTAGCGGGAGCCGCCCCCCCAGATACGCAGTATTTT
TRBD2 TRBJ2-3 . TRBV20-1 CSAEKIPASGTSTDTQYF TGCAGTGCTGAAAAGATCCCGGCTAGCGGGACTAGCACAGATACGCAGTATTTT
TRBD2 TRBJ2-1 . TRBV2 CASSERLAGVNEQFF TGTGCCAGCAGTGAACGACTAGCGGGAGTCAATGAGCAGTTCTTC
. TRBJ2-1 many TRBV29-1 CSVERRGPNNEQFF TGCAGCGTTGAACGCAGAGGGCCTAACAATGAGCAGTTCTTC
. TRBJ2-2 once TRBV9 CASSVGDWTGELFF TGTGCCAGCAGCGTAGGGGACTGGACCGGGGAGCTGTTTTTT
. TRBJ2-2 . TRBV5-1 CASSTEQGTGELFF TGCGCCAGCAGCACAGAACAGGGCACCGGGGAGCTGTTTTTT
. TRBJ2-3 once TRBV5-1 CASSLDGDGTDTQYF TGCGCCAGCAGCTTGGATGGGGACGGCACAGATACGCAGTATTTT
TRBD2 TRBJ2-1 many TRBV9 CASSFQIPTSGVYNEQFF TGTGCCAGCAGCTTTCAAATCCCGACTAGCGGGGTCTACAATGAGCAGTTCTTC
TRBD2 TRBJ2-1 few TRBV20-1 CSGERDRVYNEQFF TGCAGTGGGGAGCGGGATAGGGTCTACAATGAGCAGTTCTTC
TRBD2 TRBJ2-3 . TRBV9 CASRRLAGGTDTQYF TGTGCCAGCAGGAGACTAGCGGGGGGCACAGATACGCAGTATTTT
TRBD2 TRBJ2-1 few TRBV7-2 CASSPGLAGAGRQFF TGTGCCAGCAGCCCAGGACTAGCGGGGGCCGGGCGGCAGTTCTTC
TRBD2 TRBJ2-5 . TRBV7-7 CASSTLAGGQETQYF TGTGCCAGCAGCACTCTAGCGGGAGGGCAAGAGACCCAGTACTTC
. TRBJ1-2 . TRBV29-1 CSVEGRSYGYTF TGCAGCGTTGAGGGCAGGTCCTATGGCTACACCTTC
TRBD2 TRBJ2-1 many TRBV28 CASSSLAGGSDEQFF TGTGCCAGCAGTAGCCTAGCGGGAGGGAGCGATGAGCAGTTCTTC
TRBD1 TRBJ2-7 . TRBV28 CASSLLTGHAYEQYF TGTGCCAGCAGTTTACTGACAGGGCACGCCTACGAGCAGTACTTC
. TRBJ2-1 many TRBV20-1 CSARFAGTYNEQFF TGCAGTGCTAGATTTGCGGGGACCTACAATGAGCAGTTCTTC
. TRBJ2-1 few TRBV19 CASSPGRKYNEQFF TGTGCCAGTAGCCCGGGACGGAAGTACAATGAGCAGTTCTTC
. TRBJ2-7 . TRBV20-1 CSARRDTYYEQYF TGCAGTGCTAGGCGGGACACCTACTACGAGCAGTACTTC
. TRBJ2-5 many TRBV24-1 CATSDRSRSYKETQYF TGTGCCACCAGTGATCGTAGCCGGAGTTATAAGGAGACCCAGTACTTC
TRBD1 TRBJ2-1 few TRBV7-3 CASSSRQGTYNEQFF TGTGCCAGCAGCTCGCGACAGGGGACGTATAATGAGCAGTTCTTC
TRBD2 TRBJ2-1 . TRBV14 CASSKGAGVNNEQFF TGTGCCAGCAGTAAGGGAGCGGGAGTGAACAATGAGCAGTTCTTC
TRBD2 TRBJ2-1 . TRBV25-1 CASSVRLADNEQFF TGTGCCAGCAGTGTCCGACTAGCGGACAATGAGCAGTTCTTC
TRBD1 TRBJ2-6 . TRBV7-6 CASSLPWRQGGAGANVLTF TGTGCCAGCAGTCTACCGTGGAGACAGGGTGGTGCAGGGGCCAACGTCCTGACTTTC
TRBD1 TRBJ1-1 . TRBV28 CASSLGRGEINTEAFF TGTGCCAGCAGTTTAGGCAGGGGGGAAATTAACACTGAAGCTTTCTTT
. TRBJ2-1 many TRBV28 CASSLNDNEQFF TGTGCCAGCAGTTTAAACGACAATGAGCAGTTCTTC
. TRBJ2-7 . TRBV6-1 CASNTHRVPYEQYF TGTGCCAGCAACACGCACAGGGTGCCCTACGAGCAGTACTTC
. TRBJ2-7 few TRBV15 CATSRDYGPTYEQYF TGTGCCACCAGCAGAGATTACGGCCCGACTTACGAGCAGTACTTC
TRBD1 TRBJ1-2 many TRBV27 CASSLLTGDGYTF TGTGCCAGCAGTTTGTTGACAGGGGATGGCTACACCTTC
. TRBJ2-7 many TRBV25-1 CASSEDRGVFEEQYF TGTGCCAGCAGTGAGGACAGAGGGGTATTTGAGGAGCAGTACTTC
TRBD2 TRBJ2-7 many TRBV6-2/TRBV6-3 CASRTSGAYEQYF TGTGCCAGCAGGACTAGCGGGGCCTACGAGCAGTACTTC